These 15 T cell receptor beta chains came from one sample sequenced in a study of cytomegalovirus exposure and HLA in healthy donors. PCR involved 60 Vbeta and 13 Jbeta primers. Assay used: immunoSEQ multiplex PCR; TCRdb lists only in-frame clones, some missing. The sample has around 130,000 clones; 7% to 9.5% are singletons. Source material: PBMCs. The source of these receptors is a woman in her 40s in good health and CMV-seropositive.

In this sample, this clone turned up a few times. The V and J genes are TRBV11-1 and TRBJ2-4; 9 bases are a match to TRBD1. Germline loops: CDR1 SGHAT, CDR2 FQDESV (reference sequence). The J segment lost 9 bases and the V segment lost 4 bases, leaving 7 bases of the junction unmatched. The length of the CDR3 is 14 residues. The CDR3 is CASSSQGAGIIQYF. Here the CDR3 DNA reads TGTGCCAGCAGCTCACAGGGGGCAGGGATCATTCAGTACTTC.

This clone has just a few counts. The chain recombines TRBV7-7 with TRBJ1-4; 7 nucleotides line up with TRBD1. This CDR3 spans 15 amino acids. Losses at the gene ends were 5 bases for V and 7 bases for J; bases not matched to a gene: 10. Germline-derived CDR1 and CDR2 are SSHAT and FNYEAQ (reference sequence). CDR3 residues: CASSARQGMGEKLFF. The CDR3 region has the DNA TGTGCCAGCAGCGCCCGACAGGGAATGGGTGAAAAACTGTTTTTT.

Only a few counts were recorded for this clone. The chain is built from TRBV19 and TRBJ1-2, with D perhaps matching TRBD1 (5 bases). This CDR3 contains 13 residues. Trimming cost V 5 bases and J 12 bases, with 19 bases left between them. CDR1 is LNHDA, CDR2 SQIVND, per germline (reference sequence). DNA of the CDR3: TGTGCCAGTAGTCCTCCGGGACTTAGTCCGAACACCTTC. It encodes CASSPPGLSPNTF.

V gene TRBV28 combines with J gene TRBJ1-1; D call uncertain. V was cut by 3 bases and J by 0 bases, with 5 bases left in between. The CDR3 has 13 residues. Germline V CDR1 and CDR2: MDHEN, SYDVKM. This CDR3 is CASSLSVNTEAFF. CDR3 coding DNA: TGTGCCAGCAGTTTGTCGGTGAACACTGAAGCTTTCTTT.

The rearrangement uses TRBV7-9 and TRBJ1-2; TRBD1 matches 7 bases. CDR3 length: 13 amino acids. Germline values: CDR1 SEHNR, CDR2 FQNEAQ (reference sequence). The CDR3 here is CAFRDSFFYGYTF. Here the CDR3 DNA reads TGTGCTTTCCGGGACAGTTTCTTCTATGGCTACACCTTC.

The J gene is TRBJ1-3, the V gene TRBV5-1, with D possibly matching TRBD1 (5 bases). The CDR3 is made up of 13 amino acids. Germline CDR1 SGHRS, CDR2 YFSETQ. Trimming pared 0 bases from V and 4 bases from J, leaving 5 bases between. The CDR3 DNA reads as TGCGCCAGCAGCTTGGGACAGGGAAACACCATATATTTT. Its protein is CASSLGQGNTIYF.

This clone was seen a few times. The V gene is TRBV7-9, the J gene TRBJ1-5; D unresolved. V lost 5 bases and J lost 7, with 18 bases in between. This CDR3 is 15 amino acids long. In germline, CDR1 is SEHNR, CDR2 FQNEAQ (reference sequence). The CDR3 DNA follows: TGTGCCAGCAGCGAGGGAGACACCGGCCCGCAGCCCCAGCATTTT. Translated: CASSEGDTGPQPQHF.

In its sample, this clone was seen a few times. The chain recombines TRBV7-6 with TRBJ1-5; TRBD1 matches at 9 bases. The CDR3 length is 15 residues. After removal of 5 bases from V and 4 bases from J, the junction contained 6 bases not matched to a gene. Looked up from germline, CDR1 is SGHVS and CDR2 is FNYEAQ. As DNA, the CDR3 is TGTGCCAGCAGCCCTGGGACAGGGAGGAATCAGCCCCAGCATTTT. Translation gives CASSPGTGRNQPQHF.

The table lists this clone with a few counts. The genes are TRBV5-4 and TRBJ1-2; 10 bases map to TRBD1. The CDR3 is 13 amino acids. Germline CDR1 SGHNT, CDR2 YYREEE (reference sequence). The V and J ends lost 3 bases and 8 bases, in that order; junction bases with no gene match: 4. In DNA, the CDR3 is TGTGCCAGCAGCTGGACAGGGGGGAGAGGCTACACCTTC. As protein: CASSWTGGRGYTF.

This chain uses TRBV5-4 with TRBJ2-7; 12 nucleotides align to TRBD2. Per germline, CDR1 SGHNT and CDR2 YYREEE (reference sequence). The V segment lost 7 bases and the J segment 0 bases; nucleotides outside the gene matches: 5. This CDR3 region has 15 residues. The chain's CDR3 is CASHSSGGVSYEQYF. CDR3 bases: TGTGCCAGCCATTCTAGCGGGGGGGTCTCCTACGAGCAGTACTTC.

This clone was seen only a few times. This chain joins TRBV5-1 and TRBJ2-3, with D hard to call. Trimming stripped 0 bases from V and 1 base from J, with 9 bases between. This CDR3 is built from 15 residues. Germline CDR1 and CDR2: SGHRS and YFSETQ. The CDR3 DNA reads TGCGCCAGCAGCTTGGGCACTCTTCGCACAGATACGCAGTATTTT. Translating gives CASSLGTLRTDTQYF.

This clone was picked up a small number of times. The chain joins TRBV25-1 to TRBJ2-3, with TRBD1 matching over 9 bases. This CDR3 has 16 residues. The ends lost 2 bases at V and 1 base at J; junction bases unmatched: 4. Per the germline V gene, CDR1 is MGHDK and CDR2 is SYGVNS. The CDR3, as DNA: TGTGCCAGCAGTGAAAGTCGGACAGGGGGCACAGATACGCAGTATTTT. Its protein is CASSESRTGGTDTQYF.

The CDR3, as DNA: TGTGCCGCGGGACTAGATCAGTCTGTCCGGGAGCTGTTTTTT. Translating it yields CAAGLDQSVRELFF. This sequence joins TRBV30 and TRBJ2-2, with TRBD2 identical over 8 bases. This CDR3 is built from 14 residues. The junction had 14 bases not matched to a gene; V was cut back by 8 bases and J by 9 bases. Germline V lookup: CDR1 GTSNPN, CDR2 SVGIG (reference sequence).

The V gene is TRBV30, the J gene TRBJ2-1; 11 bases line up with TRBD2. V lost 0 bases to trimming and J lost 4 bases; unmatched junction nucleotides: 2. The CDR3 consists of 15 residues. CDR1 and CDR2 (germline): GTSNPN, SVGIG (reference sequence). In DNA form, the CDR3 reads TGTGCCTGGAGTGTAGGGACTAGCGGATACAATGAGCAGTTCTTC. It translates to CAWSVGTSGYNEQFF.

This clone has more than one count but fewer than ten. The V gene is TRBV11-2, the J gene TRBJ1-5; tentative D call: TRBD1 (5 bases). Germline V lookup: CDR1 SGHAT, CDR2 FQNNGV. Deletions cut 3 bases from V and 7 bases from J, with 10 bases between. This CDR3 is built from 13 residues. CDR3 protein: CASSFTGEQPQHF. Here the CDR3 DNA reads TGTGCCAGCAGCTTCACGGGGGAACAGCCCCAGCATTTT.